The clone carrying this T cell receptor (beta chain) was recorded a few times. Repertoires were generated with immunoSEQ multiplex PCR, while TCRdb's copy carries only in-frame clones and drops some. The top ten clones hold roughly 24% of a sample with 65,000 to 80,000 clones, 87% of them seen once. The data originate from a study of T cell responses to AZD1222 COVID-19 vaccine. In the study overall: Recipients boosted at about 4 weeks or about 12 weeks are pooled.

Trimming stripped 8 bases from V and 7 bases from J, with 11 bases between. CDR1 is SGHTA and CDR2 is FQGTGA in the germline V gene. CDR3 size: 12 residues. The origin of this receptor is an adult in good health. The sequencing used peripheral blood, collected on day 0 of AZD1222 vaccination. The rearrangement links TRBV7-3 to TRBJ2-2; D is perhaps TRBD2 (5 bases). The CDR3 DNA is TGTGCCAGCGGACGGGATGGCGGGGAGCTGTTTTTT. It specifies CASGRDGGELFF.